This record concerns one T cell receptor beta chain sequence. Antigen: not known. This sample was taken from a study of shared clonotypes between healthy human individuals. The V and J ends lost 2 bases and 4 bases, in that order; junction bases with no gene match: 3. Germline V CDR1 and CDR2: SGHNT, YENEEA. CDR3 size: 15 residues. General observations from the study: Incompleteness in sorted-subset sequencing, despite large depth, was shown by rarefaction. Generally, estimated richness proved larger in naive subsets than it did in memory subsets.

Over several immunoSEQ plates, each subset's genomic DNA was distributed in even portions. TCRdb's table, derived via immunoSEQ multiplex PCR, lists solely in-frame clones and lacks some. Among more than 1.2 million clones listed, 98% to 99% were seen once. This clonotype was sampled from a man aged 25 to 40 in good health. The V and J genes are TRBV11-3 and TRBJ2-1; 9 bases match TRBD1. Material for sequencing was naive CD4+ T cells sorted from blood. Sample subset: CD45RA+ positively selected. The CDR3 is CASSLTGTGYNEQFF. CDR3 in DNA: TGTGCCAGCAGCTTAACCGGGACAGGGTACAATGAGCAGTTCTTC.